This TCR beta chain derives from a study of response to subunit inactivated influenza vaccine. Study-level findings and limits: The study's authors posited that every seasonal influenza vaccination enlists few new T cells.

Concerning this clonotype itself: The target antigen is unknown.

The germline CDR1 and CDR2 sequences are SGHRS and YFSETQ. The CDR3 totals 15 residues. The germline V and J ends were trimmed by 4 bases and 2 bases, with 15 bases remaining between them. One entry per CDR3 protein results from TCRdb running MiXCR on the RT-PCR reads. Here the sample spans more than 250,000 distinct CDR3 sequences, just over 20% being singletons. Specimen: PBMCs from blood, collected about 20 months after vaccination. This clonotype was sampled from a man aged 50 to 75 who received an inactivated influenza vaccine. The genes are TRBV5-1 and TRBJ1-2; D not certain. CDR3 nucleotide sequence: TGCGCCAGCAGCCCAGGACCCAGACAAAACTATGGCTACACCTTC. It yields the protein CASSPGPRQNYGYTF.